This T cell receptor beta chain was obtained from a study of cytomegalovirus exposure and HLA in healthy donors. V trimming: 6 bases; J trimming: 6 bases; junction bases outside the gene matches: 7. The V gene's germline CDR1 is MNHEY and CDR2 SVGAGI. This CDR3 spans 14 amino acids. The PCR was carried out with 60 Vbeta primers and 13 Jbeta primers. Repertoires were generated with immunoSEQ multiplex PCR, while TCRdb's copy carries only in-frame clones and drops some. The repertoire has tens of thousands of clones, 80% to 90% of them found once; the top ten carry about 3.2%. Sequencing input: PBMCs. The clonotype was recovered from a woman between 25 and 40 years old in good health and CMV-seronegative. J is TRBJ2-1 and V is TRBV6-5, with 8 bases fitting TRBD1. DNA for the CDR3: TGTGCCAGCAGCCTCTACGGACAGGGCAATGAGCAGTTCTTC. Its protein is CASSLYGQGNEQFF.